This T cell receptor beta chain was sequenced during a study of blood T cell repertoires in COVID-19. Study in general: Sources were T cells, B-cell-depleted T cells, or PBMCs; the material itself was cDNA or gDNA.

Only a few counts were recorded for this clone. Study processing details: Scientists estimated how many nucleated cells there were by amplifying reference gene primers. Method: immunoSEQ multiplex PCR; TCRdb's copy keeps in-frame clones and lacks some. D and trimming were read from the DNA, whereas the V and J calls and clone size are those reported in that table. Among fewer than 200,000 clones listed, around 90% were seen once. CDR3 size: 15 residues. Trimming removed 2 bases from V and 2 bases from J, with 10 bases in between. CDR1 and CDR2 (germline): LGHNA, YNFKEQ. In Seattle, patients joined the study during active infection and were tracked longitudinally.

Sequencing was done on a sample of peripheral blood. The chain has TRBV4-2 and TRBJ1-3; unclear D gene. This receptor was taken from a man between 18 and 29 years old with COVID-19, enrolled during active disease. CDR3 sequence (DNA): TGTGCCAGCAGCCAATTAACAAGTACTGGAAACACCATATATTTT. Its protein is CASSQLTSTGNTIYF.